This note documents a single T cell receptor (beta chain) sequence. Antigen specificity is unknown. CD45RO-negative, CCR7-positively selected cells formed the naive CD8 fraction, excluding terminally differentiated effector memory CD45RA+ cells. The data were taken from a study of shared clonotypes between healthy human individuals. Study outcomes and limitations: Non-shared clonotypes showed lower generation probabilities than clonotypes common to all four donors. Between several donors, naive CD4 clonotypes were shared at a level of approximately 5%. Researchers sampled blood only, noting tissue repertoires likely differ. What naive subsets generally showed was a larger estimated richness than memory subsets showed.

Trimming removed 8 bases from V and 4 bases from J; junction bases left unmatched: 6. The CDR3 extends over 14 amino acids. Germline assignment: CDR1 LGHNA and CDR2 YNFKEQ. This table comes from immunoSEQ multiplex PCR, and its TCRdb copy is limited to in-frame clones, with some not included. This table holds 800,000 to 950,000 clones, 96% found once. The J gene is TRBJ2-1, the V gene TRBV4-2; 9 bases line up with TRBD1. This TCR derives from a young man in good health. Sample: naive CD8+ T cells sorted from blood. DNA for the CDR3: TGTGCCAGCGGACAGGACAGGGGTTACAATGAGCAGTTCTTC. It is translated as CASGQDRGYNEQFF.